Detailed here is one TCR beta chain. Its target is unknown. The entry originates in a study of T cells in localized non-small cell lung cancer. The assay was immunoSEQ multiplex PCR, and TCRdb's table has in-frame clones only and misses some. The sample includes 35,000 to 40,000 clones, about 87% of them seen just once. Germline assignment: CDR1 MNHEY and CDR2 SMNVEV (reference sequence). V lost 2 bases, J lost 3 bases, and 9 bases stayed unmatched. This CDR3 has 17 amino acids. Study outcomes and limitations: In the blood, greater T cell density corresponded to longer overall survival. A single tumor region was sequenced, leaving heterogeneity possible.

The source is a woman aged 35-75 years with stage I lung adenocarcinoma. The genes are TRBV27 and TRBJ2-3, with 9 nucleotides matching TRBD2. Sample: peripheral blood, taken before any cancer treatment. The CDR3 region has the DNA TGTGCCAGCAGTTTAATCCTAGCGGGATCGGCGACAGATACGCAGTATTTT. Protein sequence: CASSLILAGSATDTQYF.